The T cell receptor (beta chain) under discussion was sequenced for a study of long-term antiretroviral therapy in people with HIV. Whole-study findings and limits: ART adherence, viral resistance and therapy changes were undocumented.

Germline trimming cut 6 bases from V and 2 bases from J; bases unmatched to any gene: 16. CDR1 is MDHEN and CDR2 is SYDVKM in the germline V gene. The CDR3 consists of 18 residues. Version v3.0 of the immunoSEQ assay ran at survey level. Clones were read by immunoSEQ multiplex PCR, and TCRdb kept only the in-frame ones, dropping some. The data contain roughly 18,000 clones, approximately 84% of them singletons. Regarding this clone: Its antigen is unidentified.

Per donor, at least one pre-ART and at least two post-ART PBMC samples were obtained. Sequenced here: unsorted PBMCs, sampled 0.9 years after starting antiretroviral therapy. The clonotype was recovered from a man aged 18 to 30 with HIV. This chain links TRBV28 with TRBJ1-3, with 7 bases aligning to TRBD1. The CDR3 region is CASRPLRDSRTTGNTIYF. DNA of the CDR3: TGTGCCAGCAGGCCCCTCCGGGACAGTAGGACGACTGGAAACACCATATATTTT.